The rows below give T cell receptor beta chains drawn from one sample of a study of shared clonotypes between healthy human individuals. Method: immunoSEQ multiplex PCR; TCRdb's copy keeps in-frame clones and lacks some. The sample contains about 1.5 million clones, 98% of which appear only once. Sequences were obtained from naive CD4+ T cells sorted from blood. The origin of the receptors is a man aged 30 to 45 in good health. Each CDR3 is given with its conserved first and last residue. The order of the fields is D gene, V gene, clone size, J gene, CDR3 protein, CDR3 DNA. The D gene is left open where the match is weak. Clone size is shown for a subset of rows, as once, few, many or a class of expanded clone.

D: -; V: TRBV6-1; size: -; J: TRBJ2-7; CDR3: CASRRISSYEQYF; DNA: TGTGCCAGCCGGCGAATTAGCTCCTACGAGCAGTACTTC
D: -; V: TRBV5-4; size: -; J: TRBJ1-5; CDR3: CASSLAPASNQPQHF; DNA: TGTGCCAGCAGCTTGGCCCCAGCTAGCAATCAGCCCCAGCATTTT
D: TRBD2; V: TRBV9; size: -; J: TRBJ2-5; CDR3: CASSVDSFGTSGGSRFETQYF; DNA: TGTGCCAGCAGCGTAGACTCGTTCGGGACTAGCGGGGGGAGCCGGTTCGAGACCCAGTACTTC
D: -; V: TRBV5-1; size: -; J: TRBJ1-2; CDR3: CASSFGENYGYTF; DNA: TGCGCCAGCAGCTTTGGGGAGAACTATGGCTACACCTTC
D: -; V: TRBV2; size: -; J: TRBJ1-4; CDR3: CASSREHLNEKLFF; DNA: TGTGCCAGCTCTAGGGAGCACCTCAATGAAAAACTGTTTTTT
D: -; V: TRBV5-6; size: -; J: TRBJ2-6; CDR3: CASSLSGGANVLTF; DNA: TGTGCCAGCAGCTTGTCAGGGGGGGCCAACGTCCTGACTTTC
D: -; V: TRBV9; size: -; J: TRBJ1-2; CDR3: CASNRPPRTGETYGYTF; DNA: TGTGCCAGCAACCGTCCCCCTCGCACGGGGGAGACGTATGGCTACACCTTC
D: -; V: TRBV5-8; size: -; J: TRBJ2-1; CDR3: CAGSAVAIYLGQFF; DNA: TGTGCCGGAAGCGCTGTGGCTATTTACCTGGGGCAGTTCTTC
D: -; V: TRBV6-1; size: -; J: TRBJ2-7; CDR3: CASSEAVLPPYEQYF; DNA: TGTGCCAGCAGTGAAGCCGTGCTTCCCCCCTACGAGCAGTACTTC
D: TRBD2; V: TRBV19; size: -; J: TRBJ2-5; CDR3: CASSTGLAEIQETQYF; DNA: TGTGCCAGTAGTACCGGACTAGCGGAGATCCAAGAGACCCAGTACTTC
D: -; V: TRBV5-8; size: -; J: TRBJ1-3; CDR3: CASNLDTTGHNTGNTIYF; DNA: TGTGCCAGCAACCTAGATACGACAGGACACAATACTGGAAACACCATATATTTT
D: -; V: TRBV28; size: -; J: TRBJ2-5; CDR3: CASNPGRENTQYF; DNA: TGTGCCAGCAACCCGGGCAGGGAGAATACCCAGTACTTC
D: TRBD1; V: TRBV4-1; size: -; J: TRBJ2-7; CDR3: CASSQDEGTGGYEQYF; DNA: TGCGCCAGCAGCCAAGATGAAGGGACAGGGGGCTACGAGCAGTACTTC
D: -; V: TRBV9; size: -; J: TRBJ2-3; CDR3: CASSVANRDFDTQYF; DNA: TGTGCCAGCAGCGTAGCTAACAGGGACTTCGATACGCAGTATTTT
D: -; V: TRBV18; size: once; J: TRBJ1-4; CDR3: CASSPSGGEKLFF; DNA: TGTGCCAGCTCACCATCCGGGGGGGAAAAACTGTTTTTT
D: TRBD1; V: TRBV5-1; size: -; J: TRBJ2-2; CDR3: CASSITGENTGELFF; DNA: TGCGCCAGCAGCATAACAGGGGAGAACACCGGGGAGCTGTTTTTT
D: -; V: TRBV11-2; size: -; J: TRBJ2-1; CDR3: CASTNLGVENEQFF; DNA: TGTGCCAGCACCAATTTGGGGGTGGAAAATGAGCAGTTCTTC
D: -; V: TRBV18; size: once; J: TRBJ2-1; CDR3: CASSGNRVDEQFF; DNA: TGTGCCAGCTCAGGAAACAGGGTCGATGAGCAGTTCTTC
D: -; V: TRBV4-1; size: -; J: TRBJ2-4; CDR3: CASSQEAWHSQYF; DNA: TGCGCCAGCAGCCAGGAGGCTTGGCACTCTCAGTACTTC
D: -; V: TRBV4-1; size: once; J: TRBJ2-2; CDR3: CASSQVNGELFF; DNA: TGCGCCAGCAGCCAAGTTAACGGGGAGCTGTTTTTT
D: -; V: TRBV6-5; size: few; J: TRBJ1-2; CDR3: CASSGLTGGYTF; DNA: TGTGCCAGCAGTGGACTAACTGGTGGCTACACCTTC
D: -; V: TRBV28; size: -; J: TRBJ2-7; CDR3: CASRTTEYEQYF; DNA: TGTGCCAGCAGGACTACAGAATACGAGCAGTACTTC
D: -; V: TRBV28; size: -; J: TRBJ2-1; CDR3: CASRTHTLYEQFF; DNA: TGTGCCAGCCGAACCCACACCCTATATGAGCAGTTCTTC
D: TRBD1; V: TRBV9; size: -; J: TRBJ2-7; CDR3: CASSVEGTGRIYEQYF; DNA: TGTGCCAGCAGCGTGGAAGGGACAGGGAGGATCTACGAGCAGTACTTC
D: TRBD1; V: TRBV18; size: once; J: TRBJ1-5; CDR3: CASSPLAGGNQPQHF; DNA: TGTGCCAGCTCACCATTGGCAGGGGGTAATCAGCCCCAGCATTTT
D: -; V: TRBV29-1; size: -; J: TRBJ2-1; CDR3: CSVENRVDEQFF; DNA: TGCAGCGTTGAAAACAGGGTTGATGAGCAGTTCTTC